One sample yielded the 15 T cell receptor beta chains listed below, sequenced in a study of regulatory T cells in long-lasting Graves disease. CDR3-region Arm-PCR and iRepertoire HTBI primers produced the TCR beta libraries. TCRdb re-derived calls from the multiplex PCR reads in MiXCR, one entry per CDR3 protein. Among around 430,000 distinct CDR3 sequences listed, about 20% were seen once. Time point: persistent/refractory GD, antithyroid drugs over 5 years with positive TRAb. Scientists built the TCR library using RNA that was extracted from PBMCs. Sequencing was performed on peripheral blood mononuclear cells (PBMCs), taken when the disease was refractory, from a patient treated with antithyroid drugs. All receptors derive from a female donor with Graves disease.

Only a few counts were recorded for this clonotype. V usage is TRBV15 and J usage is TRBJ2-1; TRBD1 aligns across 8 bases. CDR3 size: 15 residues. Germline trimming cut 8 bases from V and 2 bases from J; bases unmatched to any gene: 8. Germline CDR1 and CDR2: LNHNV and YYDKDF (reference sequence). Written as DNA, the CDR3 is TGTGCCACCGCGGACGCGACAGGGGCCTACAATGAGCAGTTCTTC. It specifies CATADATGAYNEQFF.

The chain has TRBV11-2 and TRBJ2-1, with 9 bases lining up with TRBD2. The V gene end was trimmed by 5 bases and the J gene end by 8 bases; junction bases not matched to a gene: 13. This CDR3 comprises 16 residues. CDR1 is SGHAT, CDR2 FQNNGV, per germline. The CDR3: CASSPQGGGAIHEQFF. As DNA, the CDR3 is TGTGCCAGCAGCCCCCAGGGCGGGGGGGCCATCCATGAGCAGTTCTTC.

Ten or more counts support this clonotype. The chain combines TRBV28 with TRBJ1-6; no definite D call. Trimming left V 2 bases short and J 0 bases short, with 5 bases between. The CDR3 sequence is 15 residues long. The germline V gene has CDR1 MDHEN and CDR2 SYDVKM. CDR3 coding DNA: TGTGCCAGCAGTTTACAGACCTCCTATAATTCACCCCTCCACTTT. Translating gives CASSLQTSYNSPLHF. Full variable domain (missing parts from reference TRBV28 and TRBJ1-6): DVKVTQSSRYLVKRTGEKVFLECVQDMDHENMFWYRQDPGLGLRLIYFSYDVKMKEKGDIPEGYSVSREKKERFSLILESASTNQTSMYLCASSLQTSYNSPLHFGNGTRLTVT.

This clonotype has ten or more counts. The chain recombines TRBV2 with TRBJ1-5; D not certain. Germline V gene lookup returns CDR1 SNHLY and CDR2 FYNNEI. Trimming stripped 4 bases from V and 5 bases from J, with 6 bases between. CDR3 length: 12 residues. CDR3 in amino acids: CASSAPDQPQHF. CDR3 DNA sequence: TGTGCCAGCAGTGCCCCAGATCAGCCCCAGCATTTT.

The chain links TRBV7-9 to TRBJ1-4, with TRBD1 as a possible D gene (5 bases). The CDR3 is 16 amino acids. Trimming pared 3 bases from V and 8 bases from J, leaving 19 bases between. Germline values: CDR1 SEHNR, CDR2 FQNEAQ (reference sequence). CDR3: CASSFPRHQGVEKLFF. The CDR3 DNA reads TGTGCCAGCAGCTTCCCCAGGCACCAAGGGGTAGAAAAACTGTTTTTT.

The chain combines TRBV12-3 or TRBV12-4 with TRBJ2-3; 11 bases fit TRBD2. The CDR3 extends over 17 amino acids. The junction had 10 bases not matched to a gene; V was cut back by 5 bases and J by 3 bases. CDR3 sequence (DNA): TGTGCCAGCAGTCCCGCCCGACTAGCGGGGACAACAGATACGCAGTATTTT. Its translation: CASSPARLAGTTDTQYF.

A word on this clonotype: Given a much more abundant clone one base away, this may be a read error. The CDR3 sequence is CAGSSRTVTGELFF. CDR3 DNA: TGTGCCGGCAGTTCAAGGACGGTCACCGGGGAGCTGTTTTTT. J is TRBJ2-2 and V is TRBV28; D gene ambiguous. Germline CDR1 is MDHEN and CDR2 is SYDVKM. The CDR3 totals 14 residues.

The table lists this clonotype with many counts. This CDR3 reads CATQGGASNYGYTF. The CDR3 DNA is TGTGCCACCCAAGGGGGAGCGTCAAACTATGGCTACACCTTC. The chain links TRBV28 to TRBJ1-2; D is possibly TRBD1 (6 bases). This CDR3 comprises 14 residues. V shed 10 bases and J shed 2 bases, with 17 bases lying between them. CDR1 is MDHEN, CDR2 SYDVKM, per germline.

This clonotype was recorded many times. The V and J genes are TRBV27 and TRBJ2-5, with TRBD2 identical over 10 bases. Per the germline V gene, CDR1 is MNHEY and CDR2 is SMNVEV (reference sequence). Trimming at V came to 5 bases and at J to 6 bases, leaving 6 bases not matched to a gene. The CDR3 loop spans 14 amino acids. Here the CDR3 reads CASSLAGVWQTQYF. The CDR3 coding sequence is TGTGCCAGCAGTCTAGCGGGGGTATGGCAGACCCAGTACTTC.

The sample holds many counts of this clonotype. The chain joins TRBV6-5 to TRBJ2-7, with a tentative D call TRBD2 (5 bases). This CDR3 is 14 amino acids long. Trimming shortened V by 2 bases and J by 3 bases, and 11 bases separated the two germline ends. CDR1 is MNHEY and CDR2 is SVGAGI in the germline V gene. The CDR3 sequence: CASSYGPGGYEQYF. The CDR3 DNA sequence: TGTGCCAGCAGTTACGGTCCAGGAGGCTACGAGCAGTACTTC.

This clonotype was found a few times. The gene calls are TRBV7-9 and TRBJ2-7; D remains ambiguous. V gave up 4 bases and J gave up 7 bases, with 11 bases separating them. This CDR3 has 12 residues. The V gene's germline CDR1 is SEHNR and CDR2 FQNEAQ (reference sequence). The CDR3 is CASSSTLGEQYF. CDR3 nucleotides: TGTGCCAGCAGCTCCACGTTAGGGGAGCAGTACTTC.

The chain recombines TRBV20-1 with TRBJ2-3, with 16 bases lining up with TRBD2. The length of the CDR3 is 17 residues. Trimming took 6 bases from V and 2 from J; bases not matched to a gene: 8. Germline assignment: CDR1 DFQATT and CDR2 SNEGSKA (reference sequence). The CDR3 region is CSATPGLAGGLTDTQYF. CDR3 nucleotide sequence: TGCAGTGCAACCCCGGGACTAGCGGGGGGGCTCACAGATACGCAGTATTTT.

This clonotype was seen only a few times. The genes are TRBV20-1 and TRBJ1-1, with D uncertain. Germline CDR1 DFQATT, CDR2 SNEGSKA (reference sequence). This CDR3 is 14 amino acids long. Trimming left V 1 base short and J 0 bases short, with 9 bases between. This CDR3 is CSARAPGLNTEAFF. In DNA form, the CDR3 reads TGCAGTGCTAGAGCACCAGGACTGAACACTGAAGCTTTCTTT.

J is TRBJ2-7 and V is TRBV13, with a weak D call TRBD1 (6 bases). There are 15 residues in the CDR3. Germline V gene sequence: CDR1 PRHDT, CDR2 FYEKMQ (reference sequence). Between the trimmed V and J ends, which lost 3 bases and 1 base, there was a span of 13 bases. The CDR3 DNA is TGTGCCAGCAGCTTCGGGACAACTGAATCCTACGAGCAGTACTTC. Its protein product is CASSFGTTESYEQYF.

V and J are TRBV7-2 and TRBJ1-2; the D is unclear. The CDR3 sequence is 14 residues long. Germline loops: CDR1 SGHTA, CDR2 FQGNSA. Trimming stripped 6 bases from V and 8 bases from J, with 19 bases between. The CDR3 spells CASRIKRDFEGYTF. The CDR3 bases are TGTGCCAGCAGGATAAAACGTGACTTCGAGGGCTACACCTTC.